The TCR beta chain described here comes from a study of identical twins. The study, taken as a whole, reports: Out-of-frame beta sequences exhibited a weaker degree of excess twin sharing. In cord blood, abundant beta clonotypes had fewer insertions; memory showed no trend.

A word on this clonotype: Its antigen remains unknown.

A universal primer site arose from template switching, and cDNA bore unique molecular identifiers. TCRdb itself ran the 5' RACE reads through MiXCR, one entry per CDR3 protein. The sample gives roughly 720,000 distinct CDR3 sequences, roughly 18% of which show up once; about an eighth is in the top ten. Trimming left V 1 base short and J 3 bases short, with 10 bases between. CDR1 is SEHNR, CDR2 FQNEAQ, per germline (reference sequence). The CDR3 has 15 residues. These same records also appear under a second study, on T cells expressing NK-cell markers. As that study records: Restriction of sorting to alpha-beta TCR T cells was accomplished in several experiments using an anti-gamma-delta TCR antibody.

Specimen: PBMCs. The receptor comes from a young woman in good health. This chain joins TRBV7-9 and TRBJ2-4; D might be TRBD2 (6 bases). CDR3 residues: CASSLERVGKNIQYF. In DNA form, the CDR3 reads TGTGCCAGCAGCTTAGAGCGGGTGGGCAAAAACATTCAGTACTTC.